This T cell receptor (beta chain) appears in the sequencing data of a study of identical twins. CDR3 length: 15 residues. CDR1 and CDR2 (germline): SGHTA, FQGTGA. The V end was cut by 0 bases, the J end by 6 bases, with 11 bases between. TCRdb re-called the 5' RACE reads through MiXCR, storing one row per CDR3 protein. The profile shows roughly 690,000 distinct CDR3 sequences, 21% of them singletons. Separately, the same data were catalogued under a study of T cells expressing NK-cell markers.

The source material was PBMCs. The chain has TRBV7-3 and TRBJ2-2, with D perhaps TRBD2 (6 bases). The TCR was taken from a woman under 30 in good health. This CDR3 reads CASSLTGGDAGELFF. As DNA, the CDR3 is TGTGCCAGCAGCTTAACAGGAGGGGATGCCGGGGAGCTGTTTTTT.